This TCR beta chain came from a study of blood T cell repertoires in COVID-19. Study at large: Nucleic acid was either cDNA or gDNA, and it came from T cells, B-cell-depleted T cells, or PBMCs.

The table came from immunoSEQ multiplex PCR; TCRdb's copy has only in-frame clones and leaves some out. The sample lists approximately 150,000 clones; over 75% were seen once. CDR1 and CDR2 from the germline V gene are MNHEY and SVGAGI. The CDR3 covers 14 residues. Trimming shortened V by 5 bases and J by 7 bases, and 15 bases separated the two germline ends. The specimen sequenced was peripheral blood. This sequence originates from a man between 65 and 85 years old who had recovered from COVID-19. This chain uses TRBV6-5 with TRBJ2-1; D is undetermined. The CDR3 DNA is TGTGCCAGCAGTACCCTAGGCGTTTATAATGAGCAGTTCTTC. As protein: CASSTLGVYNEQFF.